This T cell receptor (beta chain) was recovered during a study of cytomegalovirus exposure and HLA in healthy donors. The CDR3 consists of 17 residues. Trimming removed 0 bases from V and 7 bases from J; junction bases left unmatched: 8. CDR1 is WSHSY and CDR2 is SAAADI in the germline V gene. Produced via immunoSEQ multiplex PCR; TCRdb's table is partial and in-frame only. The sample carries 68,000 or so clones, around 93% recorded once. This receptor was identified in a man aged 18 to 30 in good health and CMV-seronegative. The chain carries TRBV10-2 and TRBJ2-5, with 13 bases that match TRBD2. The specimen sequenced was PBMCs. The CDR3 DNA is TGCGCCAGCAGTGAGTCGAGACTAGCGGGAGGCCCCGGGACCCAGTACTTC. Its protein is CASSESRLAGGPGTQYF.